The TCR beta chain under discussion was sequenced for a study of Ad26.COV2.S vaccination and SARS-CoV-2 variants. With regard to this clone: Other DNA sequences from this sample encode an identical CDR3 as well.

The germline CDR1 and CDR2 sequences are SGHTA and FQGNSA. The CDR3 consists of 15 residues. V lost 1 base to trimming and J lost 0 bases, with 10 bases between them. Treatment of the sample: some 20 received Ad26.COV2.S at low or high dose, single or two shots; several received placebo; per-sample allocation not given. The samples date from day 63 after the first vaccine or placebo injection. Only in-frame clones appear in the TCRdb table, and some are missing; sequencing was by immunoSEQ multiplex PCR. The table lists roughly 450,000 clones, about nine tenths of them singletons. The sequencing used peripheral blood, collected in a trial of Ad26.COV2.S vaccine versus placebo. The TCR was taken from a person between 18 and 65 years old who received the Ad26.COV2.S COVID-19 vaccine or a placebo. This sequence joins TRBV7-2 and TRBJ2-7; possible D gene TRBD1, 5 bases. Written as DNA, the CDR3 is TGTGCCAGCAGCTTAGTAAAGGGGCCCTCCTACGAGCAGTACTTC. Translating it yields CASSLVKGPSYEQYF.